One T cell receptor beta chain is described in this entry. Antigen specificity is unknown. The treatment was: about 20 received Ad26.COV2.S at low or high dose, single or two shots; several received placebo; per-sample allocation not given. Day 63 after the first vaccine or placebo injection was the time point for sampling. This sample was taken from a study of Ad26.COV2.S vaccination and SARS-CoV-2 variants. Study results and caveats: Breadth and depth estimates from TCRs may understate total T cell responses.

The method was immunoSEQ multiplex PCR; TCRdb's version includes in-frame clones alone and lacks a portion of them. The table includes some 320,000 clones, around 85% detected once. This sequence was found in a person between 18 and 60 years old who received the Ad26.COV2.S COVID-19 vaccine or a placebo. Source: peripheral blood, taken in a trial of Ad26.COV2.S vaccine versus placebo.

In DNA form, the CDR3 reads TGCGCCAGCAGCGCGGGACAGGGGGTGAAAGAGACCCAGTACTTC. Protein product: CASSAGQGVKETQYF. V gene TRBV5-1 combines with J gene TRBJ2-5; 11 bases fit TRBD1. Germline V gene sequence: CDR1 SGHRS, CDR2 YFSETQ. The CDR3 sequence is 15 residues long. With 4 bases clipped from V and 3 bases from J, the junction kept 5 bases outside the gene matches.